A single sample is the source of the 23 T cell receptor beta chains below, sequenced in a study of early stage breast cancer tumors. Data came from immunoSEQ multiplex PCR; TCRdb stores just in-frame clones and leaves some out. The sample includes tens of thousands of clones, roughly 55% of them seen just once. The sequenced sample consisted of breast tumor tissue. The receptors originated from a person in their fifties with breast cancer.

This chain joins TRBV11-2 and TRBJ1-3, with a possible D match to TRBD1 (5 bases). CDR1 and CDR2 (germline): SGHAT, FQNNGV. CDR3 length equals 17 residues. V was cut by 0 bases and J by 0 bases, with 12 bases left in between. As DNA, the CDR3 is TGTGCCAGCAGCTTAGATTATATGACAGTCTCTGGAAACACCATATATTTT. This encodes CASSLDYMTVSGNTIYF. Filled out from reference TRBV11-2 and TRBJ1-3, the complete variable domain reads EAGVAQSPRYKIIEKRQSVAFWCNPISGHATLYWYQQILGQGPKLLIQFQNNGVVDDSQLPKDRFSAERLKGVDSTLKIQPAKLEDSAVYLCASSLDYMTVSGNTIYFGEGSWLTVV.

J is TRBJ1-1 and V is TRBV11-3; D unclear. The CDR3 covers 12 residues. Trimming left V 5 bases short and J 1 base short, with 5 bases between. Germline V gives CDR1 SGHNT, CDR2 YENEEA. The CDR3 DNA reads TGTGCCAGCAGCCATGGGAACACTGAAGCTTTCTTT. This sequence encodes CASSHGNTEAFF.

The genes are TRBV2 and TRBJ2-2; TRBD2 matches 7 bases. The V segment lost 6 bases and the J segment 4 bases; nucleotides outside the gene matches: 11. Germline V gene sequence: CDR1 SNHLY, CDR2 FYNNEI. The CDR3 runs 16 residues. CDR3 protein: CASSGRGGFGTGELFF. The CDR3 region has the DNA TGTGCCAGCAGCGGTCGGGGAGGGTTTGGCACCGGGGAGCTGTTTTTT.

The chain links TRBV9 to TRBJ2-3; TRBD1 matches 7 bases. The CDR3 length is 14 residues. The ends lost 3 bases at V and 3 bases at J; junction bases unmatched: 4. Germline values: CDR1 SGDLS, CDR2 YYNGEE. In DNA, the CDR3 is TGTGCCAGCAGCGGGACAGGACTTACAGATACGCAGTATTTT. Protein: CASSGTGLTDTQYF.

This clone was seen more than once but under ten times. The J gene is TRBJ2-3, the V gene TRBV14, with D hard to call. V lost 2 bases, J lost 2 bases, and 5 bases lay in between. The CDR3 covers 13 residues. Per the germline V gene, CDR1 is SGHDN and CDR2 is FVKESK. The CDR3 DNA reads as TGTGCCAGCAGCCAAAGGATCACAGATACGCAGTATTTT. As protein: CASSQRITDTQYF.

This clone appeared a single time. The rearrangement links TRBV30 to TRBJ2-5, with 7 bases that match TRBD1. In germline, CDR1 is GTSNPN, CDR2 SVGIG (reference sequence). V lost 2 bases, J lost 1 base, and 13 bases stayed unmatched. The CDR3 loop spans 17 amino acids. The CDR3 DNA is TGTGCCTGGAGTTGGCTGGGACAGTCGGTTTCCCAAGAGACCCAGTACTTC. This encodes CAWSWLGQSVSQETQYF. The whole variable domain, remainder taken from reference TRBV30 and TRBJ2-5, is SQTIHQWPATLVQPVGSPLSLECTVEGTSNPNLYWYRQAAGRGLQLLFYSVGIGQISSEVPQNLSASRPQDRQFILSSKKLLLSDSGFYLCAWSWLGQSVSQETQYFGPGTRLLVL.

This clone has just a few counts. The chain carries TRBV6-6 and TRBJ1-2, with D uncertain. Looked up from germline, CDR1 is MNHNY and CDR2 is SVGAGI (reference sequence). Trimming removed 2 bases from V and 4 bases from J, with 8 bases in between. This CDR3 contains 13 residues. Here the CDR3 DNA reads TGTGCCAGCAGTTACGACGGGTCCTATGGCTACACCTTC. It is translated as CASSYDGSYGYTF.

This chain joins TRBV11-1 and TRBJ1-5; tentative D call: TRBD1 (6 bases). The CDR3 contains 15 residues. V was pared by 4 bases and J by 5 bases, with 15 bases between. Germline V lookup: CDR1 SGHAT, CDR2 FQDESV (reference sequence). DNA of the CDR3: TGTGCCAGCAGCTCGGACAGAGCGGGGGATCAGCCCCAGCATTTT. Its protein product is CASSSDRAGDQPQHF.

This chain uses TRBV15 with TRBJ2-2, with 12 bases matching TRBD2. From germline, CDR1 is LNHNV and CDR2 YYDKDF (reference sequence). The CDR3 sequence is 20 residues long. The ends lost 5 bases at V and 5 bases at J; junction bases unmatched: 18. The CDR3, as DNA: TGTGCCACCAGCGGTCTTCAGGGGCTAGCGGGAGGGCTGCGAACCGGGGAGCTGTTTTTT. It encodes CATSGLQGLAGGLRTGELFF.

This clone was counted a single time. The CDR3, as DNA: TGTGCTAGTGGTTTGTACAGGGACGGCGGGGAGCTGTTTTTT. As protein: CASGLYRDGGELFF. V is TRBV12-5 and J is TRBJ2-2; TRBD1 might be the D (6 bases). The CDR3 covers 14 residues. V was shortened by 2 bases and J by 7 bases, with 11 bases between the two germline ends. From germline, CDR1 is LGHNT and CDR2 FRNRAP.

The CDR3 here is CASSLVDIEQPQHF. The CDR3, as DNA: TGTGCCAGCAGCTTAGTTGACATCGAACAGCCCCAGCATTTT. V usage is TRBV7-8 and J usage is TRBJ1-5, with no clear D. The CDR3 covers 14 residues. Per the germline V gene, CDR1 is SGHVS and CDR2 is FQNEAQ. The germline V and J ends were trimmed by 1 base and 7 bases, with 11 bases remaining between them.

The chain uses TRBV25-1 and TRBJ2-2; D may be TRBD2 (5 bases). The V and J ends lost 6 bases and 3 bases respectively, with 11 bases between them. Germline CDR1 reads MGHDK; CDR2 reads SYGVNS. The CDR3 runs to 14 residues. The DNA for the CDR3 is TGTGCCAGCAGGGCGGACTTATACACCGGGGAGCTGTTTTTT. As protein: CASRADLYTGELFF.

The V call is TRBV10-3, the J call TRBJ2-5; TRBD2 matches at 7 bases. The germline gives CDR1 ENHRY, CDR2 SYGVKD. The V segment lost 4 bases and the J segment 1 base; nucleotides outside the gene matches: 6. The CDR3 runs to 15 residues. DNA for the CDR3: TGTGCCATCAGTGGGGGGGGAGGGATCCAAGAGACCCAGTACTTC. This translates into CAISGGGGIQETQYF.

The rearrangement uses TRBV7-9 and TRBJ1-1; TRBD1 is a possible D gene (5 bases). The CDR3 length is 15 residues. Germline CDR1 SEHNR, CDR2 FQNEAQ (reference sequence). Trimming pared 2 bases from V and 1 base from J, leaving 11 bases between. The DNA for the CDR3 is TGTGCCAGCAGCTTATGGGCAGGGCCGAACACTGAAGCTTTCTTT. Its protein is CASSLWAGPNTEAFF. Together with reference TRBV7-9 and TRBJ1-1, the CDR3 gives the full variable domain: DTGVSQNPRHKITKRGQNVTFRCDPISEHNRLYWYRQTLGQGPEFLTYFQNEAQLEKSRLLSDRFSAERPKGSFSTLEIQRTEQGDSAMYLCASSLWAGPNTEAFFGQGTRLTVV.

This clone was seen only once. The V and J genes are TRBV10-3 and TRBJ2-7, with 11 nucleotides matching TRBD1. This CDR3 spans 14 amino acids. In germline, CDR1 is ENHRY, CDR2 SYGVKD. Trimming took 6 bases from V and 3 from J; bases not matched to a gene: 4. CDR3: CAIRTGQGGYEQYF. CDR3 nucleotides: TGTGCCATCAGGACGGGACAGGGGGGCTACGAGCAGTACTTC.

The chain carries TRBV18 and TRBJ2-3; D remains ambiguous. V shed 6 bases and J shed 0 bases, with 13 bases lying between them. Per germline, CDR1 KGHSH and CDR2 LQKENI. CDR3 length: 15 amino acids. The CDR3 here is CASSPLAGSTDTQYF. CDR3 bases: TGTGCCAGCTCTCCCTTGGCAGGTAGCACAGATACGCAGTATTTT.

This chain links TRBV7-8 with TRBJ1-5, with D possibly matching TRBD1 (6 bases). CDR1 and CDR2 (germline): SGHVS, FQNEAQ. The CDR3 has 15 residues. V was cut by 1 base and J by 5 bases, with 12 bases left in between. DNA of the CDR3: TGTGCCAGCAGCTTAGTTGTACAGGGACATCAGCCCCAGCATTTT. The encoded protein is CASSLVVQGHQPQHF.

This clone appeared a few times. The V and J genes are TRBV19 and TRBJ1-1, with D maybe TRBD1 (5 bases). Germline values: CDR1 LNHDA, CDR2 SQIVND (reference sequence). Trimming removed 7 bases from V and 3 bases from J, with 15 bases in between. The CDR3 has 14 amino acids. CDR3 amino acids: CASTKWGRDTEAFF. The CDR3, as DNA: TGTGCCAGTACCAAGTGGGGACGGGACACTGAAGCTTTCTTT. The full variable domain, with the rest looked up from reference TRBV19 and TRBJ1-1, is DGGITQSPKYLFRKEGQNVTLSCEQNLNHDAMYWYRQDPGQGLRLIYYSQIVNDFQKGDIAEGYSVSREKKESFPLTVTSAQKNPTAFYLCASTKWGRDTEAFFGQGTRLTVV.

This clone was counted between two and nine times. The chain carries TRBV18 and TRBJ2-3, with D perhaps TRBD2 (6 bases). The CDR3 has 15 amino acids. The germline CDR1 and CDR2 sequences are KGHSH and LQKENI. V lost 2 bases, J lost 2 bases, and 11 bases lay in between. Written as DNA, the CDR3 is TGTGCCAGCTCACCATTCGGGACTTACACAGATACGCAGTATTTT. Its translation: CASSPFGTYTDTQYF.

This clone showed up just once. This rearrangement joins TRBV4-1 to TRBJ2-2; 8 bases map to TRBD2. CDR1 is MGHRA and CDR2 is YSYEKL in the germline V gene. The CDR3 consists of 17 residues. J was trimmed by 7 bases and V by 2 bases; bases with no gene match: 12. CDR3 amino acids: CASSQSGYGRDGGELFF. For the CDR3, the DNA is TGCGCCAGCAGCCAAAGTGGCTACGGGAGGGATGGCGGGGAGCTGTTTTTT.

This sequence joins TRBV12-5 and TRBJ2-1, with D possibly called TRBD1 or TRBD2 (6 bases each). CDR3 length: 13 amino acids. The germline CDR1 and CDR2 sequences are LGHNT and FRNRAP. V lost 4 bases and J 6 bases, leaving 10 bases between the germline ends. The CDR3 here is CASGSGAGNEQFF. CDR3 in DNA: TGTGCTAGTGGTTCGGGGGCAGGCAATGAGCAGTTCTTC. The variable domain in full, completed from reference TRBV12-5 and TRBJ2-1, reads DARVTQTPRHKVTEMGQEVTMRCQPILGHNTVFWYRQTMMQGLELLAYFRNRAPLDDSGMPKDRFSAEMPDATLATLKIQPSEPRDSAVYFCASGSGAGNEQFFGPGTRLTVL.

This clone qualifies as medium-sized. The chain carries TRBV5-1 and TRBJ1-1; D call uncertain. CDR1 is SGHRS, CDR2 YFSETQ, per germline. The CDR3 covers 15 residues. Trimming took off 5 bases at V and 0 bases at J, with 14 bases between the two ends. CDR3 DNA sequence: TGCGCCAGCAGTAAAGATGGGAGGCTGAACACTGAAGCTTTCTTT. Translation: CASSKDGRLNTEAFF.

This clone was seen ten or more times. The genes are TRBV5-1 and TRBJ2-1; D unclear. Germline V gene data show CDR1 as SGHRS and CDR2 as YFSETQ. V was pared by 2 bases and J by 6 bases, with 3 bases between. The CDR3 length is 11 residues. CDR3 nucleotides: TGCGCCAGCAGCTTTAGCAATGAGCAGTTCTTC. As protein: CASSFSNEQFF.